The clone carrying this T cell receptor beta chain appeared a few times. V was cut by 3 bases and J by 3 bases, with 6 bases left in between. Germline lookup yields CDR1 MNHEY and CDR2 SMNVEV (reference sequence). This CDR3 is built from 14 residues. The data were taken from a study of human T cells and chemical hapten exposure. Study details: Skin of the upper inner arm, around 2 cm by around 2 cm, received 2% DPC for sensitization. TCR yields differed between samples (mainly from small differences in pooled library volume). Mostly female patients had alopecia areata, totalis or universalis. 0.01% DPC was applied to the upper back in patch tests, which were read at 6 days.

The time point here: patch test 3, about 24 weeks after DPC sensitization. Described treatment: therapeutic diphenylcyclopropenone sensitization with weekly scalp DPC. One entry per CDR3 protein, called by TCRdb with MiXCR from the RACE reads. The table shows 95,000 to 150,000 distinct CDR3 sequences, with about 11% occurring only once. The TCR comes from a woman aged 45-59 years with alopecia areata. Some clones in this sample may be carry-over from other donors' samples. V and J are TRBV27 and TRBJ2-6; D not resolved. Material: whole blood, obtained in connection with sensitization to the hapten diphenylcyclopropenone (DPC). This CDR3 reads CASSFTGGANVLTF. CDR3 bases: TGTGCCAGCAGTTTTACTGGTGGGGCCAACGTCCTGACTTTC.